The T cell receptor beta chain described here comes from a study of cytomegalovirus exposure and HLA in healthy donors. Study-level findings and limits: Later analysis identified several of the most significant clusters that appeared linked to common viral pathogens. With further analysis later on, most CMV-associated TCR beta chains appeared HLA-restricted.

As regards this clone: The antigen is unknown.

PCR employed 60 Vbeta and 13 Jbeta primers. Sequenced by immunoSEQ multiplex PCR; TCRdb stores in-frame clones only, minus some. The sample records about 140,000 clones, roughly 80% being singletons. CDR3 size: 15 residues. CDR1 and CDR2 from the germline V gene are MNHEY and SVGAGI. V was pared by 3 bases and J by 3 bases, with 13 bases between. V and J are TRBV6-5 and TRBJ2-3; D is undetermined. Sequencing was done on a sample of PBMCs. The source of this sequence is a middle-aged woman in good health and CMV-seropositive. CDR3 amino acids: CASSYSQSRTDTQYF. As DNA, the CDR3 is TGTGCCAGCAGTTATAGCCAGAGCCGTACAGATACGCAGTATTTT.